The present T cell receptor (beta chain) was sequenced within a study of human T cells and chemical hapten exposure (dated by TCRdb to about 2021). In terms of the full investigation: For sensitization, 2% DPC in acetone was applied to a roughly 2 cm by roughly 2 cm area of upper inner arm skin. Blood samples were taken from patients before sensitization (week 0) and at 2, 6 and about 24 weeks after DPC sensitization. Libraries were pooled for sequencing, and per-sample TCR yields varied mainly because of small differences in library volumes within the pool. Throughout the roughly 25-week study period, patients were also given weekly therapeutic DPC doses on the scalp. Under 30 alopecia patients gave blood for TCR sequencing at one to four time points (pre-sensitization, 2, 6 and 24 weeks). This study followed changes in the peripheral blood TCR repertoire in vivo during primary and secondary sensitization of alopecia patients to the hapten diphenylcyclopropenone (DPC). Alopecia areata with under or over 50% scalp involvement, alopecia totalis and alopecia universalis were represented in the patient cohort, which was mostly female. Patch tests used Finn chambers with 0.01% DPC on the upper back, scored after 6 days by International Contact Dermatitis Research Group standards. Study-wide conclusions, independent of this receptor: Patch test score correlated positively with the number of PT1 expanded TCRs, reaching significance at thresholds 8, 16 and 32 but not at 4. After repeated subsampling, the strength of the expansion versus patch-test correlation and the threshold at which it became significant changed. Significantly more large CDR3 similarity clusters were formed by expanded TCRs than by pre-sensitization or healthy control sets, consistent with antigen-driven responses. Because all patients had alopecia, a presumed autoimmune disease, the immune response of the patients might differ from that of healthy individuals. The number of TCRs above 1 in 1000 frequency did not change with DPC sensitization; there was no evidence of global repertoire structure alterations.

In the paper's terms, the time point label means: pre-sensitization, week 0. The treatment or condition label corresponds to: therapeutic diphenylcyclopropenone sensitization with weekly scalp DPC. Blood at each patch-test visit was drawn before the patch test was applied. Eligible patients were aged 18 to 70, diagnosed with alopecia, deemed suitable for DPC therapy, and excluded if pregnant. Total RNA was extracted from unfractionated whole blood collected in Tempus Blood RNA tubes. The germline ends are 16 bases apart after V is trimmed by 0 bases and J by 8 bases. The germline V gene specifies SQVTM as CDR1 and ANQGSEA as CDR2. The CDR3 runs 14 residues from the cysteine to the phenylalanine. The read is trimmed to its CDR3 DNA, 42 bases read in frame from base 1. Library preparation was by RACE. Sequencing was performed on a NextSeq 500. During library preparation, unique molecular identifiers were attached to individual cDNA molecules so that TCRs could be counted in a quantitative, reproducible way. Each blood RNA sample was used to sequence both TCR alpha and TCR beta chains. Concerning the study's data processing: Samples had a median of about 96,000 TCRs, with a range from about 23,224 to 750,000. The Decombinator software suite was used to annotate the V, J and CDR3 of the TCR reads. For PS versus PT1 abundance plots, all samples were subsampled to the same number of TCRs (28,000). TCRs were defined as expanded if absent before sensitization and observed at least eight times at the 2-week time point. Through fastp at Q25 and MiXCR, TCRdb rebuilt clones from the public reads, retaining in-frame beta chains. Each entry merges the rows of one CDR3 protein and shows their most common DNA and genes. The V and J calls shown here were made by TCRdb, not taken from the authors' results. The table for this sample lists about 290,000 distinct CDR3 sequences; roughly 7.4% of them were counted only once. The top ten clonotypes cover approximately 1.2% of the sample.

There are a few counts of this clonotype. Its antigen is unknown. Per-base qualities were not stored, and no clone one base away is much larger. The specimen was whole blood, collected in connection with sensitization to the hapten diphenylcyclopropenone (DPC). In this chain, TRBV29-1 is recombined with TRBJ1-2; possibly the D gene is TRBD1, per 5 matching bases. The sequence came from a young man with alopecia areata. Some clones in this sample may be carry-over from other donors' samples. This receptor has the CDR3 CSVEDREQGGGYTF. The bases read TGCAGCGTTGAAGATCGGGAGCAGGGTGGAGGCTACACCTTC.